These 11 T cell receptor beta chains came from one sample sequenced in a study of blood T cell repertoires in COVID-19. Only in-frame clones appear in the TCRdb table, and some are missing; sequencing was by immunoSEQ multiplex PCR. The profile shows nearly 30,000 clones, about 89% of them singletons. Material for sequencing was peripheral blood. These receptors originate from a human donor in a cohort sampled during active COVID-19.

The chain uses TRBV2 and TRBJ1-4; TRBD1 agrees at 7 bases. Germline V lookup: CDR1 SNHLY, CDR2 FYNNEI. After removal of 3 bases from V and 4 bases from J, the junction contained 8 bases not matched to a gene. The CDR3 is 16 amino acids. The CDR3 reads CASSDLTGQLNEKLFF. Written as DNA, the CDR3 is TGTGCCAGCAGTGATTTGACGGGACAGCTTAATGAAAAACTGTTTTTT.

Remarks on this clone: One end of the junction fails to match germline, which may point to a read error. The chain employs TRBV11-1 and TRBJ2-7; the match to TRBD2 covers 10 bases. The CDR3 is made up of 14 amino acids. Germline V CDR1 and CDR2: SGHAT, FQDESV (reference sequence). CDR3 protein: CASTLAGGSYEQYF. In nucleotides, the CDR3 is TGTGCCAGCACCTTAGCGGGGGGCTCCTACGAGCAGTACTTC.

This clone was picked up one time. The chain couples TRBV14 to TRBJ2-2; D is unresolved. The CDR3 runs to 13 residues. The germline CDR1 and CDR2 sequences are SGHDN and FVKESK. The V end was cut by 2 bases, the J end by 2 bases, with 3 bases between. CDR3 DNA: TGTGCCAGCAGCCAAACTAACACCGGGGAGCTGTTTTTT. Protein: CASSQTNTGELFF.

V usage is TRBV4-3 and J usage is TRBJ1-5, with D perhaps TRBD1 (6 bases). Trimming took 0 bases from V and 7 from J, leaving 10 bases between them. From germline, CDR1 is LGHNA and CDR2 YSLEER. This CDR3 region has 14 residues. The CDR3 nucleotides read TGCGCCAGCAGCCAAGAAGGGGGGGGACAGCCCCAGCATTTT. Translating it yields CASSQEGGGQPQHF.

CDR3 nucleotide sequence: TGTGCCAGCTCACCTCCTCTAGCGGGGATAGACTACAATGAGCAGTTCTTC. It codes for CASSPPLAGIDYNEQFF. This chain links TRBV18 with TRBJ2-1, with 9 nucleotides matching TRBD2. The CDR3 runs 17 residues. V shed 3 bases, J shed 3 bases, and the junction held 9 bases outside the gene matches. Germline V CDR1 and CDR2: KGHSH, LQKENI.

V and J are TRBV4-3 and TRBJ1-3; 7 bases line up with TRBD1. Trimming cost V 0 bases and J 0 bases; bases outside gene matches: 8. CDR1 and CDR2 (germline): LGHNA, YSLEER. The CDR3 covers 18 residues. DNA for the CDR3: TGCGCCAGCAGCCAAGATAGGCAGGGGGTGCTCTCTGGAAACACCATATATTTT. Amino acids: CASSQDRQGVLSGNTIYF.

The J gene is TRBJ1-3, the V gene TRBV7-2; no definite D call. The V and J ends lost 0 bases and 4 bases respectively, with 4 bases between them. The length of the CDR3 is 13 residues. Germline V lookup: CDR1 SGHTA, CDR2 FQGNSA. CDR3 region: CASSLAAGNTIYF. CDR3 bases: TGTGCCAGCAGCTTAGCGGCAGGAAACACCATATATTTT.

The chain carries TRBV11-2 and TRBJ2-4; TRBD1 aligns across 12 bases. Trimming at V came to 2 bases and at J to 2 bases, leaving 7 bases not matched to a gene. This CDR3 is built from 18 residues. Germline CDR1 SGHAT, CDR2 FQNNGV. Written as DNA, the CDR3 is TGTGCCAGCAGCTTACATCCCGGGACAGGGGGCCCCAAAAACATTCAGTACTTC. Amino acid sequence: CASSLHPGTGGPKNIQYF. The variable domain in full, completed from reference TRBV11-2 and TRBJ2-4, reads EAGVAQSPRYKIIEKRQSVAFWCNPISGHATLYWYQQILGQGPKLLIQFQNNGVVDDSQLPKDRFSAERLKGVDSTLKIQPAKLEDSAVYLCASSLHPGTGGPKNIQYFGAGTRLSVL.

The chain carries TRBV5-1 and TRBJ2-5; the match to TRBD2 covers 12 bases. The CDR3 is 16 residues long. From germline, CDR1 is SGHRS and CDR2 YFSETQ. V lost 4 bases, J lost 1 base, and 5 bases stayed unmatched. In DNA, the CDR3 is TGCGCCAGCAGCCCCGGGACTAGCGGGTTCCAAGAGACCCAGTACTTC. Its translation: CASSPGTSGFQETQYF.

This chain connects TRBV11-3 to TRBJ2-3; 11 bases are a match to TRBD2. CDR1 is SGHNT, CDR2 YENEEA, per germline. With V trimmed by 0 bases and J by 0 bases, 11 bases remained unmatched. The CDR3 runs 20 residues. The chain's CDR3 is CASSLDPELAGGQSTDTQYF. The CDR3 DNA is TGTGCCAGCAGCTTAGATCCCGAGCTAGCGGGGGGCCAGAGCACAGATACGCAGTATTTT. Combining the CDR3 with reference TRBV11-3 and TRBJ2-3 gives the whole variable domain EAGVVQSPRYKIIEKKQPVAFWCNPISGHNTLYWYLQNLGQGPELLIRYENEEAVDDSQLPKDRFSAERLKGVDSTLKIQPAELGDSAVYLCASSLDPELAGGQSTDTQYFGPGTRLTVL.

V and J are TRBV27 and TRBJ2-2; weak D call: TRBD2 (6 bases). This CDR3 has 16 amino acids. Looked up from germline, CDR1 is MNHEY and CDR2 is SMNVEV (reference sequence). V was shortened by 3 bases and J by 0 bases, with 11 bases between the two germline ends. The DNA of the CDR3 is TGTGCCAGCAGTTTCGTTGCGGGGCCGAACACCGGGGAGCTGTTTTTT. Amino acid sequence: CASSFVAGPNTGELFF.